These 5 T cell receptor beta chains were sequenced from one sample in a study of sequential checkpoint blockade in melanoma. Treatment of the sample: randomized to nivolumab then ipilimumab (arm A) or the reverse (arm B). The table came from immunoSEQ multiplex PCR; TCRdb's copy has only in-frame clones and leaves some out. In the table there are fewer than 35,000 clones, 80% to 90% of which are singletons. The sequences come from CD8+ T cells sorted from blood (inferred from file names), collected from a patient given nivolumab and ipilimumab in sequence. Every receptor here comes from a human donor with melanoma.

The rearrangement uses TRBV11-2 and TRBJ1-1; TRBD1 agrees at 9 bases. CDR3 size: 15 residues. With V trimmed by 5 bases and J by 2 bases, 6 bases remained unmatched. Germline V gives CDR1 SGHAT, CDR2 FQNNGV. CDR3 DNA sequence: TGTGCCAGCAGCCCCGGGACAGGGATTAACACTGAAGCTTTCTTT. Translation gives CASSPGTGINTEAFF.

The chain employs TRBV7-8 and TRBJ2-7, with D unresolved. Looked up from germline, CDR1 is SGHVS and CDR2 is FQNEAQ. The CDR3 has 13 residues. The CDR3 loop is CACRLRPAYEQYF. The CDR3 region has the DNA TGTGCTTGCAGGCTAAGACCGGCATACGAGCAGTACTTC.

The chain combines TRBV19 with TRBJ2-7; TRBD2 agrees at 12 bases. Unmatched junction bases numbered 4, after V lost 5 bases and J lost 2 bases. Germline assignment: CDR1 LNHDA and CDR2 SQIVND (reference sequence). The CDR3 totals 15 residues. The CDR3 region is CASSSRLAGAYEQYF. The CDR3 DNA follows: TGTGCCAGTAGTTCCAGACTAGCGGGGGCCTACGAGCAGTACTTC.

This clone was observed a single time. V and J are TRBV4-3 and TRBJ2-5; maybe TRBD2 (7 bases). Matching the DNA end better, TRBJ2-7 makes the J call doubtful. This CDR3 has 15 amino acids. The germline V gene has CDR1 LGHNA and CDR2 YSLEER. This CDR3 reads CASSQDEGGPYEQYF. The CDR3 DNA is TGCGCCAGCAGCCAAGATGAGGGGGGGCCCTACGAGCAGTACTTC.

The chain joins TRBV10-3 to TRBJ2-3; possible D gene TRBD1, 6 bases. CDR1 and CDR2 from the germline V gene are ENHRY and SYGVKD. Deletions cut 3 bases from V and 1 base from J, with 8 bases between. This CDR3 region has 14 residues. CDR3 coding DNA: TGTGCCATCAGTGAAGGGGGTCGCACAGATACGCAGTATTTT. Translated, it gives CAISEGGRTDTQYF.